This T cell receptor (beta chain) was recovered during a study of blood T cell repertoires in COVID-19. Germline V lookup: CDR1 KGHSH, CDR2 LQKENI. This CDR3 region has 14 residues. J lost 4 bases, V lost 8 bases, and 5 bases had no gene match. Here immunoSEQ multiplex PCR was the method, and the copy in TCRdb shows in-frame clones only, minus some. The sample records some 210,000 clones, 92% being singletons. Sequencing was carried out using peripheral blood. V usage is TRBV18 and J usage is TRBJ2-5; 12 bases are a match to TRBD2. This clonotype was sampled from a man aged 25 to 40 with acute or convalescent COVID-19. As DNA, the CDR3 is TGTGCCAGCCATAGGACTAGCGGGGTAGAGACCCAGTACTTC. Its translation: CASHRTSGVETQYF.